What follows are 17 T cell receptor beta chains derived from one specimen sequenced in a study of T cells in Graves' hyperthyroidism and ophthalmopathy. Amplified TCR beta CDR3 regions derived from RNA transcripts. Carried out on the TCR CDR3, a first-round RT-PCR used the HTBI primer set. TCRdb analysed the multiplex PCR reads with MiXCR anew, one entry per CDR3 protein. The sample has 300,000 to 500,000 distinct CDR3 sequences, over 12% seen once; the top ten hold 25% to 30%. Sample: blood. The receptors shown here come from a man in his fifties or sixties with Graves' ophthalmopathy.

This clonotype was picked up many times. This chain joins TRBV13 and TRBJ1-3; no definite D call. V lost 1 base, J lost 0 bases, and 7 bases lay in between. The CDR3 runs to 15 residues. From germline, CDR1 is PRHDT and CDR2 FYEKMQ (reference sequence). CDR3 bases: TGTGCCAGCAGCTTAGTCGGGGACTCTGGAAACACCATATATTTT. This codes for CASSLVGDSGNTIYF. The full variable domain, in which reference TRBV13 and TRBJ1-3 provide the parts outside the CDR3, is AAGVIQSPRHLIKEKRETATLKCYPIPRHDTVYWYQQGPGQDPQFLISFYEKMQSDKGSIPDRFSAQQFSDYHSELNMSSLELGDSALYFCASSLVGDSGNTIYFGEGSWLTVV.

This chain joins TRBV12-3 or TRBV12-4 and TRBJ2-7; 11 bases align to TRBD2. Trimming removed 5 bases from V and 4 bases from J; junction bases left unmatched: 10. The CDR3 is 16 residues long. CDR3 DNA sequence: TGTGCCAGCAGTCCGTTAGCGGGAGGGCCTCGGTACGAGCAGTACTTC. This codes for CASSPLAGGPRYEQYF.

In its sample, this clonotype was seen a few times. The CDR3 DNA is TGTGCCTCAAAGGGAATAGCGGGAACCGGCACAGATACGCAGTATTTT. This encodes CASKGIAGTGTDTQYF. The chain combines TRBV19 with TRBJ2-3, with 8 positions matching TRBD2. The CDR3 runs 16 residues. With V trimmed by 11 bases and J by 1 base, 14 bases remained unmatched. CDR1 LNHDA and CDR2 SQIVND come from the germline V gene (reference sequence).

The chain carries TRBV25-1 and TRBJ2-5; 9 nucleotides align to TRBD1. Germline CDR1 reads MGHDK; CDR2 reads SYGVNS. The junction had 7 bases not matched to a gene; V was cut back by 4 bases and J by 7 bases. There are 14 residues in the CDR3. CDR3 sequence: CASSATGGYGTQYF. CDR3 sequence (DNA): TGTGCCAGCAGTGCAACAGGGGGCTACGGGACCCAGTACTTC.

This clonotype was observed many times. The V call is TRBV20-1, the J call TRBJ1-2; D uncertain. The CDR3 has 14 residues. V was shortened by 3 bases and J by 4 bases, with 15 bases between the two germline ends. The germline gives CDR1 DFQATT, CDR2 SNEGSKA (reference sequence). CDR3 bases: TGCAGTGCTAGTCCCGGGTCCCAACGCTATGGCTACACCTTC. Translated: CSASPGSQRYGYTF.

Of note for this clonotype: A much larger clone sits a single nucleotide away, making a read error possible. V usage is TRBV5-5 and J usage is TRBJ2-7, with TRBD2 identical over 9 bases. The end of the DNA fits TRBJ2-1 better, so the J call may be wrong. Per the germline V gene, CDR1 is SGHKS and CDR2 is YYEKEE (reference sequence). The CDR3 loop spans 16 amino acids. CDR3 sequence (DNA): TGTGCCAGCAGCTTGGCCCGGACTAGCGCATCCTACGAGCAGTTCTTC. Translation: CASSLARTSASYEQFF.

This clonotype was observed at least ten times. The V gene is TRBV12-3 or TRBV12-4, the J gene TRBJ2-1; no firm D call. V lost 1 base and J 2 bases, leaving 12 bases between the germline ends. CDR3 size: 16 residues. CDR3 region: CASSLGGDKTYNEQFF. The CDR3 coding sequence is TGTGCCAGCAGTTTAGGCGGCGACAAGACCTACAATGAGCAGTTCTTC.

This clonotype was detected ten times or more. V and J are TRBV18 and TRBJ2-3; 7 positions match TRBD1. This CDR3 is 18 amino acids long. Germline V lookup: CDR1 KGHSH, CDR2 LQKENI. V lost 1 base to trimming and J lost 0 bases; unmatched junction nucleotides: 10. CDR3: CASSPLISGTESTDTQYF. CDR3 bases: TGTGCCAGCTCACCACTTATAAGTGGGACAGAGAGCACAGATACGCAGTATTTT.

The gene calls are TRBV11-2 and TRBJ2-1; 9 bases align to TRBD2. Germline V CDR1 and CDR2: SGHAT, FQNNGV. With V trimmed by 0 bases and J by 3 bases, 3 bases remained unmatched. This CDR3 has 16 amino acids. The CDR3 sequence: CASSLEGAGGYNEQFF. CDR3 bases: TGTGCCAGCAGCTTAGAGGGAGCGGGAGGCTACAATGAGCAGTTCTTC.

CDR3 nucleotide sequence: TGTGCCAGCAATATCCGGGACCCGAGCTCCTACAATGAGCAGTTCTTC. Translated: CASNIRDPSSYNEQFF. The V gene is TRBV5-4, the J gene TRBJ2-1, with D perhaps assigned TRBD1 or TRBD2 (5 bases each). The CDR3 is 16 residues long. Germline CDR1 reads SGHNT; CDR2 reads YYREEE (reference sequence). V was pared by 6 bases and J by 0 bases, with 16 bases between.

This clonotype appeared many times. The chain carries TRBV3-1 and TRBJ2-7; 7 nucleotides match TRBD2. This CDR3 spans 15 amino acids. Per germline, CDR1 LGHDT and CDR2 YNNKEL (reference sequence). The junction had 12 bases not matched to a gene; V was cut back by 4 bases and J by 6 bases. The chain's CDR3 is CASSLGRSSGAEQYF. As DNA, the CDR3 is TGTGCCAGCAGCCTTGGGCGGTCTAGCGGAGCCGAGCAGTACTTC.

This clonotype was seen at least ten times. CDR3 sequence: CASSFGLAGSTDTQYF. The CDR3 nucleotides read TGTGCCAGCAGCTTCGGACTAGCGGGAAGCACAGATACGCAGTATTTT. The gene calls are TRBV11-2 and TRBJ2-3; 12 positions match TRBD2. The V and J ends lost 3 bases and 0 bases, in that order; junction bases with no gene match: 1. Germline assignment: CDR1 SGHAT and CDR2 FQNNGV. CDR3 length equals 16 residues. Full variable domain (outside the CDR3, taken from reference TRBV11-2 and TRBJ2-3): EAGVAQSPRYKIIEKRQSVAFWCNPISGHATLYWYQQILGQGPKLLIQFQNNGVVDDSQLPKDRFSAERLKGVDSTLKIQPAKLEDSAVYLCASSFGLAGSTDTQYFGPGTRLTVL.

This clonotype was seen ten or more times. J is TRBJ2-7 and V is TRBV6-1, with a tentative D call TRBD1 (5 bases). CDR1 and CDR2 (germline): MNHNS, SASEGT. This CDR3 is 17 amino acids long. V dropped 5 bases and J dropped 3 bases, with 23 bases sitting between them. The CDR3 DNA sequence: TGTGCCAGCAGTACCTACCCCGGTGGAACAAGGGGCTACGAGCAGTACTTC. Its protein is CASSTYPGGTRGYEQYF.

This clonotype was recorded at least ten times. The chain links TRBV6-1 to TRBJ2-7, with 7 bases matching TRBD1. The CDR3 length is 13 residues. The V and J ends lost 5 bases and 2 bases, in that order; junction bases with no gene match: 3. CDR1 MNHNS and CDR2 SASEGT come from the germline V gene. The CDR3 DNA sequence: TGTGCCAGCAGTTTCGACAGGGCCTACGAGCAGTACTTC. The encoded protein is CASSFDRAYEQYF.

This clonotype was counted a few times. This chain connects TRBV12-3 or TRBV12-4 to TRBJ1-1, with D maybe TRBD1 (5 bases). This CDR3 spans 19 amino acids. V was trimmed by 4 bases and J by 1 base, leaving 25 bases between them. Written as DNA, the CDR3 is TGTGCCAGCAGTTCACACCCCCAGGGTATTAGGTTGAAGAACACTGAAGCTTTCTTT. It specifies CASSSHPQGIRLKNTEAFF.

This clonotype was picked up many times. The chain couples TRBV12-3 or TRBV12-4 to TRBJ1-2; no definite D call. Trimming removed 3 bases from V and 4 bases from J, with 6 bases in between. The CDR3 runs 12 residues. The CDR3 protein is CASSFHSYGYTF. The CDR3 nucleotides read TGTGCCAGCAGTTTTCACAGCTATGGCTACACCTTC.

There are many counts of this clonotype. This sequence joins TRBV20-1 and TRBJ2-1; D unresolved. CDR1 and CDR2 (germline): DFQATT, SNEGSKA (reference sequence). V gave up 3 bases and J gave up 4 bases, with 4 bases separating them. The CDR3 has 11 residues. CDR3 bases: TGCAGTGCTAGGATTTACAATGAGCAGTTCTTC. Translating it yields CSARIYNEQFF.